This TCR beta chain stems from a study of cytomegalovirus exposure and HLA in healthy donors. Study outcomes and limitations: Later analysis indicated greater clonal expansion among HLA-associated TCR beta chains than among equally common other chains.

On this clone: Its cognate antigen is unknown.

The PCR made use of 60 Vbeta and 13 Jbeta primers. TCRdb's table, derived via immunoSEQ multiplex PCR, lists solely in-frame clones and lacks some. The profile shows more than 110,000 clones, around 79% of them singletons. Germline-derived CDR1 and CDR2 are KGHSH and LQKENI. V was pared by 3 bases and J by 2 bases, with 10 bases of the junction left unmatched. The CDR3 is 18 amino acids. The specimen was PBMCs. V and J are TRBV18 and TRBJ2-5; 12 positions agree with TRBD2. This TCR came from a female donor in good health and CMV-seronegative. DNA of the CDR3: TGTGCCAGCTCACCTCGGGAACTAGCGGGAGGATGGCAAGAGACCCAGTACTTC. Translating gives CASSPRELAGGWQETQYF.